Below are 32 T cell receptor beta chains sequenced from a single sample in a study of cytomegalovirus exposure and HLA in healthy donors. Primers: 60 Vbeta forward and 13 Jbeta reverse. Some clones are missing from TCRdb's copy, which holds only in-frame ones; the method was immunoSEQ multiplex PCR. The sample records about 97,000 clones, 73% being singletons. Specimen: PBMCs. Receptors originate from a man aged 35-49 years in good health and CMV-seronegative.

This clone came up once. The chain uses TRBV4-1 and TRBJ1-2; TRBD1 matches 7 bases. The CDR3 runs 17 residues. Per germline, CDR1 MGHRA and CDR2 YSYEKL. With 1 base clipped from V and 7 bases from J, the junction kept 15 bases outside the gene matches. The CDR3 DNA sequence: TGCGCCAGCAGCCAAGTCCCTTGGAGGGGGCCCACGGTTGGCTACACCTTC. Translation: CASSQVPWRGPTVGYTF.

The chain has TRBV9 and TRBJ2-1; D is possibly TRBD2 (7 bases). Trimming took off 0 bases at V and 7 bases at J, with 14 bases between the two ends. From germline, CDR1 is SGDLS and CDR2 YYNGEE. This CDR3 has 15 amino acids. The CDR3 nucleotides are TGTGCCAGCAGCGTAGCTGGGGGGGGCTGGAATGAGCAGTTCTTC. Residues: CASSVAGGGWNEQFF.

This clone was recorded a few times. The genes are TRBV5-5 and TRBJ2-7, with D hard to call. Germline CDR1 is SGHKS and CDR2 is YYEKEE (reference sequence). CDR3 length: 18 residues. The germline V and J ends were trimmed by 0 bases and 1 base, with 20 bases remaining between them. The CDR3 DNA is TGTGCCAGCAGCTTGGCACCGGTAACCACCCCCGGGTCCTACGAGCAGTACTTC. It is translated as CASSLAPVTTPGSYEQYF. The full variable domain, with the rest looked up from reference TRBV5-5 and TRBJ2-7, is DAGVTQSPTHLIKTRGQQVTLRCSPISGHKSVSWYQQVLGQGPQFIFQYYEKEERGRGNFPDRFSARQFPNYSSELNVNALLLGDSALYLCASSLAPVTTPGSYEQYFGPGTRLTVT.

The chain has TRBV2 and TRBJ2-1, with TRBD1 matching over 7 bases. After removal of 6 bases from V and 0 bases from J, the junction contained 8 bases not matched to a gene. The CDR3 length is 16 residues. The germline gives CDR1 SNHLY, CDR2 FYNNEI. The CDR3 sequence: CASSRGQISSYNEQFF. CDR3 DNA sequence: TGTGCCAGCAGCCGGGGACAGATCAGCTCCTACAATGAGCAGTTCTTC.

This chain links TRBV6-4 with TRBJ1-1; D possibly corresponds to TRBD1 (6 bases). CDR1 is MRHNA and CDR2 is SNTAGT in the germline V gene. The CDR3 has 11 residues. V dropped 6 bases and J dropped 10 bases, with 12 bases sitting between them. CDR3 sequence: CASRTGFSAFF. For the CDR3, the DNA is TGTGCCAGCAGGACAGGCTTCTCAGCTTTCTTT.

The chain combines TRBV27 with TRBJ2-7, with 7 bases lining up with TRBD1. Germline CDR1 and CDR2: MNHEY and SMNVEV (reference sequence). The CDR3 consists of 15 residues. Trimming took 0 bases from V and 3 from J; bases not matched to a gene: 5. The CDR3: CASSLSGQPVYEQYF. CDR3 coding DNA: TGTGCCAGCAGTTTATCGGGACAGCCGGTCTACGAGCAGTACTTC.

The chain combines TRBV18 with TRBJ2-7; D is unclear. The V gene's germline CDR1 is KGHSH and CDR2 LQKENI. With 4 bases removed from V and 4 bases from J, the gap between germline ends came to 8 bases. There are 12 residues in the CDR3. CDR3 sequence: CASSLSDYEQYF. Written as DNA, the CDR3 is TGTGCCAGCTCACTTAGTGATTACGAGCAGTACTTC.

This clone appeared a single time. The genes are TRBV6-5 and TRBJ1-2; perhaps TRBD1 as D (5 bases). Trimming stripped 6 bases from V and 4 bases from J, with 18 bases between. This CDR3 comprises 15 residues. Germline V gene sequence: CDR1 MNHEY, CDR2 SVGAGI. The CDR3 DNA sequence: TGTGCCAGCAGCACCCGGGGGGGAAGTACCTATGGCTACACCTTC. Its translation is CASSTRGGSTYGYTF.

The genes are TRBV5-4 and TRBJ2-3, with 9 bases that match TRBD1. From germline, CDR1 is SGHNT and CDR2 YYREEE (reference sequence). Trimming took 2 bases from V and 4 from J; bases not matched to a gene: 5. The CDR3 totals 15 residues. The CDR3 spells CASSFRTGESDTQYF. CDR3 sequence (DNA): TGTGCCAGCAGCTTTCGGACAGGGGAATCAGATACGCAGTATTTT.

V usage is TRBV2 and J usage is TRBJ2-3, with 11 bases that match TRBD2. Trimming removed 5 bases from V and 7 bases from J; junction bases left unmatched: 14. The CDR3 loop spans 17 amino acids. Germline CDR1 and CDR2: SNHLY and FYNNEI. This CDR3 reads CASSSRVAGGPKNTQYF. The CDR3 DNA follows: TGTGCCAGCAGTTCTAGGGTAGCGGGGGGGCCTAAAAATACGCAGTATTTT.

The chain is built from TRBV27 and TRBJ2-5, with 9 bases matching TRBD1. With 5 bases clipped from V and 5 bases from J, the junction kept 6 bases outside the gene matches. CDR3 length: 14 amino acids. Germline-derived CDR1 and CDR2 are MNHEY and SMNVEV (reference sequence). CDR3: CASSRGQGGETQYF. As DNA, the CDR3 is TGTGCCAGCAGTCGGGGACAGGGAGGGGAGACCCAGTACTTC.

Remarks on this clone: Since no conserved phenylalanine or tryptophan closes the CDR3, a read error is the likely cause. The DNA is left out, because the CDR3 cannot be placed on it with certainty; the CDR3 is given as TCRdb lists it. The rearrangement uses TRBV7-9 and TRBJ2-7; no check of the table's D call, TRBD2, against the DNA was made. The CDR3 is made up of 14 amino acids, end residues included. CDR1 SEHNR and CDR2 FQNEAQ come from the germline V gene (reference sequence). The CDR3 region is CASSPGGRGARILL.

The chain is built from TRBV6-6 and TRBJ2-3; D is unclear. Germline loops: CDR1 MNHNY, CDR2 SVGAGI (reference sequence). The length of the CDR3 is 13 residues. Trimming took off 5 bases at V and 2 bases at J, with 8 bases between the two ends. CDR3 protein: CASSRVNTDTQYF. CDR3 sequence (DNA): TGTGCCAGCAGTCGAGTCAACACAGATACGCAGTATTTT.

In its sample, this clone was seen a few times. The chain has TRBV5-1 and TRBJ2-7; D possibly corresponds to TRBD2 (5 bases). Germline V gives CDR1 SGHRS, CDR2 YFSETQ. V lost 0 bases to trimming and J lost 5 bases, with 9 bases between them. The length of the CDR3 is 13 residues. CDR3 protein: CASSLGGNNEQYF. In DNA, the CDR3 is TGCGCCAGCAGCTTGGGAGGGAACAACGAGCAGTACTTC.

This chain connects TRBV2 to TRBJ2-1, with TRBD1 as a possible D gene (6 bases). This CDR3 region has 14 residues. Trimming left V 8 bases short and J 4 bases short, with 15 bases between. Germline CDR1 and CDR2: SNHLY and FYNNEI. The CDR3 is CASHREKTYNEQFF. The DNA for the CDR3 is TGTGCCAGCCACAGGGAGAAGACTTACAATGAGCAGTTCTTC.

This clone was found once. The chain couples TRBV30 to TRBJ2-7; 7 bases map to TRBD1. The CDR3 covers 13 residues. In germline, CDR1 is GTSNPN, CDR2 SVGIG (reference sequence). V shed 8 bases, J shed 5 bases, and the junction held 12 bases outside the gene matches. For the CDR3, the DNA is TGTGCCCTTTCGAGGGGGCAGAACCACGAGCAGTACTTC. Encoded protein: CALSRGQNHEQYF. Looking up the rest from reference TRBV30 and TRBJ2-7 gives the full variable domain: SQTIHQWPATLVQPVGSPLSLECTVEGTSNPNLYWYRQAAGRGLQLLFYSVGIGQISSEVPQNLSASRPQDRQFILSSKKLLLSDSGFYLCALSRGQNHEQYFGPGTRLTVT.

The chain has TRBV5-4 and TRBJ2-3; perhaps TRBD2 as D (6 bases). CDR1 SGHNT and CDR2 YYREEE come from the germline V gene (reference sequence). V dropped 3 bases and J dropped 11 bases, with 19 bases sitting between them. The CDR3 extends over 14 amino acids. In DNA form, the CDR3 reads TGTGCCAGCAGCTCGGGACTCAAATCAAGTGGGCAGTATTTT. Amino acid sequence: CASSSGLKSSGQYF.

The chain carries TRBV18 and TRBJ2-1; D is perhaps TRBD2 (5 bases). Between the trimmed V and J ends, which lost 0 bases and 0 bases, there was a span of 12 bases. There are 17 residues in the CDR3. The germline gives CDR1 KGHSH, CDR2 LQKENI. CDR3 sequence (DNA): TGTGCCAGCTCACCACCGGCCAGAGGGAGCTCCTACAATGAGCAGTTCTTC. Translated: CASSPPARGSSYNEQFF.

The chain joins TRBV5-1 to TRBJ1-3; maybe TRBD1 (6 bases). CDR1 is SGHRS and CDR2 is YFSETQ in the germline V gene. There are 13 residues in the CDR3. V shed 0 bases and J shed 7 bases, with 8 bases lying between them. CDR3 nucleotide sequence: TGCGCCAGCAGCTTGGGGACAGCGAACACCATATATTTT. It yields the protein CASSLGTANTIYF.

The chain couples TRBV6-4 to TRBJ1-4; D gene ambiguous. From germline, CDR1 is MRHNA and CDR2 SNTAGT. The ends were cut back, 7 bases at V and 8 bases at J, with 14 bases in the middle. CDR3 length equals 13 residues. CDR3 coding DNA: TGTGCCAGCAATCATAGGGAGGACGAAAAACTGTTTTTT. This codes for CASNHREDEKLFF.

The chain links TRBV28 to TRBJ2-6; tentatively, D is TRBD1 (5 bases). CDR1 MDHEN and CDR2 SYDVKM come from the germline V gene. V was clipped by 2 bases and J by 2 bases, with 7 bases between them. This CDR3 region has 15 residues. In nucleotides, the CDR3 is TGTGCCAGCAGTTTAGCAGGGACTGGGGCCAACGTCCTGACTTTC. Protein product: CASSLAGTGANVLTF. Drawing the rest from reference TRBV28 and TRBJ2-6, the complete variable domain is DVKVTQSSRYLVKRTGEKVFLECVQDMDHENMFWYRQDPGLGLRLIYFSYDVKMKEKGDIPEGYSVSREKKERFSLILESASTNQTSMYLCASSLAGTGANVLTFGAGSRLTVL.

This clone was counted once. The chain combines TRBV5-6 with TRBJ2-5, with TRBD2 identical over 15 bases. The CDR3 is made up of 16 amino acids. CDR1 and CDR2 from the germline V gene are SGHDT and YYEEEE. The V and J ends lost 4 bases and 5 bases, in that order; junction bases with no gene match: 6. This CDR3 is CASSPGLAGGWETQYF. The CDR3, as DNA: TGTGCCAGCAGCCCGGGACTAGCGGGGGGTTGGGAGACCCAGTACTTC.

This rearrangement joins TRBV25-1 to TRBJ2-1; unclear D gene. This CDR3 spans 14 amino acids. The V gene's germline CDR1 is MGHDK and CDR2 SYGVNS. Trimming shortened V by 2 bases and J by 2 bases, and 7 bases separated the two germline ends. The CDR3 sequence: CASSEEKPYNEQFF. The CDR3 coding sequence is TGTGCCAGCAGTGAAGAAAAGCCCTACAATGAGCAGTTCTTC. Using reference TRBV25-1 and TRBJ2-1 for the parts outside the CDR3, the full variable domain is EADIYQTPRYLVIGTGKKITLECSQTMGHDKMYWYQQDPGMELHLIHYSYGVNSTEKGDLSSESTVSRIRTEHFPLTLESARPSHTSQYLCASSEEKPYNEQFFGPGTRLTVL.

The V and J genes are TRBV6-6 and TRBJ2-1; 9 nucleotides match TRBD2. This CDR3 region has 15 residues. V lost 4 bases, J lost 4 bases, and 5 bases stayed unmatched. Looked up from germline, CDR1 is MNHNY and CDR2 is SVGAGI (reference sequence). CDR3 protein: CASSLSSGIYNEQFF. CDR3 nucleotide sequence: TGTGCCAGCAGTTTATCTAGCGGGATTTACAATGAGCAGTTCTTC.

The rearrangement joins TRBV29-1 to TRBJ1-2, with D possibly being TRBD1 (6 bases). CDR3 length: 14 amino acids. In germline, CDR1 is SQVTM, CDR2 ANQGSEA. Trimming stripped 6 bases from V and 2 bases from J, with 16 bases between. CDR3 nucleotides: TGCAGCGTCCTGCCTGGGACAACGAACTATGGCTACACCTTC. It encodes CSVLPGTTNYGYTF.

CDR3 sequence: CAIRLTTGDTEAFF. As DNA, the CDR3 is TGTGCCATCAGATTAACAACGGGGGACACTGAAGCTTTCTTT. This sequence joins TRBV10-3 and TRBJ1-1; D is perhaps TRBD1 (5 bases). V lost 6 bases and J lost 3, with 14 bases in between. CDR1 ENHRY and CDR2 SYGVKD come from the germline V gene. This CDR3 contains 14 residues.

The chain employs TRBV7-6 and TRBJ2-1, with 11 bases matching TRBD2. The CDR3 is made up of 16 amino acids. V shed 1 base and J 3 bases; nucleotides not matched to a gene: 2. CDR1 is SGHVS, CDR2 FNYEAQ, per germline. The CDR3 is CASSLDTSGGYNEQFF. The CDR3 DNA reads TGTGCCAGCAGCTTAGATACTAGCGGGGGCTACAATGAGCAGTTCTTC.

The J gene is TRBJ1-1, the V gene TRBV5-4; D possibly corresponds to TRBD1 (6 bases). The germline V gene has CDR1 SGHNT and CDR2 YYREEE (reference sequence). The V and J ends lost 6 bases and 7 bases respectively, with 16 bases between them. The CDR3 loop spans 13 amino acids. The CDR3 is CASNRAPANEAFF. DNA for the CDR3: TGTGCCAGCAACAGGGCGCCGGCGAATGAAGCTTTCTTT.

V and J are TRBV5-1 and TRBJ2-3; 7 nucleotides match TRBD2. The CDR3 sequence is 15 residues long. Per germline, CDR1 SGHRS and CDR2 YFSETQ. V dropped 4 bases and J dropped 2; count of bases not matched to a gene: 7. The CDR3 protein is CASSQAGPHTDTQYF. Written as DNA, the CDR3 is TGCGCCAGCAGCCAAGCGGGGCCTCACACAGATACGCAGTATTTT.

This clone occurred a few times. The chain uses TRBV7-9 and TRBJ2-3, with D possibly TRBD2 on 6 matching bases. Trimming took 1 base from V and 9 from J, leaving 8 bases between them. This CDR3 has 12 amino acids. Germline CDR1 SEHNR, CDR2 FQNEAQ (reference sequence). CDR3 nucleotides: TGTGCCAGCAGCTTAGACGGGGGAACGCAGTATTTT. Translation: CASSLDGGTQYF.

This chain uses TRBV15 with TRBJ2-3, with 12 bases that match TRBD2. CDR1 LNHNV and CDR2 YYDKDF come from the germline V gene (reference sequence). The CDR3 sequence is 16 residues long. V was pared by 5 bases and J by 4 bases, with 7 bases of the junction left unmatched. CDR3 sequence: CATSALLAGGADTQYF. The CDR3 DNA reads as TGTGCCACCAGCGCTCTCCTAGCGGGGGGGGCAGATACGCAGTATTTT.

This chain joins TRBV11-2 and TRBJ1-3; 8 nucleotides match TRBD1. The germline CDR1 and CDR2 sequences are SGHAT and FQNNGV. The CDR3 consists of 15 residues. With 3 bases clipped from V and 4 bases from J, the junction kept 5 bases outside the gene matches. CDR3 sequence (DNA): TGTGCCAGCAGCTTGAGGCAGGGGGCGGGAAACACCATATATTTT. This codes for CASSLRQGAGNTIYF.